Shown below are 9 T cell receptor beta chains from a single sample sequenced in a study of high-grade serous ovarian cancer treatment subgroups. Repertoires were generated with immunoSEQ multiplex PCR, while TCRdb's copy carries only in-frame clones and drops some. The sample has about 11,000 clones, 80% to 85% seen once. Tumor samples were taken before definitive surgery or chemotherapy. Material for sequencing was tumor tissue. The receptors here all came from a human donor with high-grade serous ovarian cancer.

The chain joins TRBV7-9 to TRBJ2-7; 8 positions agree with TRBD1. J gave up 4 bases and V 1 base, and 12 bases lay outside the gene matches. This CDR3 spans 17 amino acids. The germline gives CDR1 SEHNR, CDR2 FQNEAQ (reference sequence). The CDR3 coding sequence is TGTGCCAGCAGCTTAGAGGGACAGGCCCAACCCCGATACGAGCAGTACTTC. Residues: CASSLEGQAQPRYEQYF.

The chain links TRBV5-6 to TRBJ2-1; TRBD2 matches at 10 bases. V shed 3 bases, J shed 7 bases, and the junction held 1 base outside the gene matches. The CDR3 is 13 amino acids. The germline V gene has CDR1 SGHDT and CDR2 YYEEEE. The chain's CDR3 is CASSWTSGNEQFF. The CDR3 region has the DNA TGTGCCAGCAGCTGGACTAGCGGTAATGAGCAGTTCTTC. Complete variable domain (other parts from reference TRBV5-6 and TRBJ2-1): DAGVTQSPTHLIKTRGQQVTLRCSPKSGHDTVSWYQQALGQGPQFIFQYYEEEERQRGNFPDRFSGHQFPNYSSELNVNALLLGDSALYLCASSWTSGNEQFFGPGTRLTVL.

The V gene is TRBV2, the J gene TRBJ2-2; possible D gene TRBD1, 7 bases. V was clipped by 8 bases and J by 5 bases, with 15 bases between them. This CDR3 spans 14 amino acids. CDR1 is SNHLY and CDR2 is FYNNEI in the germline V gene. In DNA form, the CDR3 reads TGTGCCAGCGCCACCCAGGGGGGAACCGGGGAGCTGTTTTTT. Translation: CASATQGGTGELFF. Full variable domain (outside the CDR3, taken from reference TRBV2 and TRBJ2-2): EPEVTQTPSHQVTQMGQEVILRCVPISNHLYFYWYRQILGQKVEFLVSFYNNEISEKSEIFDDQFSVERPDGSNFTLKIRSTKLEDSAMYFCASATQGGTGELFFGEGSRLTVL.

This chain uses TRBV2 with TRBJ1-6; D is ambiguous. The CDR3 is 12 amino acids. The germline gives CDR1 SNHLY, CDR2 FYNNEI. Trimming removed 6 bases at V and 6 bases at J, with 6 bases between. The CDR3 is CASSRSNSPLHF. The CDR3 DNA reads as TGTGCCAGCAGCCGAAGTAATTCACCCCTCCACTTT. Supplemented by reference TRBV2 and TRBJ1-6, the full variable domain reads EPEVTQTPSHQVTQMGQEVILRCVPISNHLYFYWYRQILGQKVEFLVSFYNNEISEKSEIFDDQFSVERPDGSNFTLKIRSTKLEDSAMYFCASSRSNSPLHFGNGTRLTVT.

There are a few counts of this clone. This rearrangement joins TRBV2 to TRBJ1-2, with a possible D match to TRBD1 (6 bases). CDR3 length equals 13 residues. V shed 5 bases and J shed 6 bases, with 13 bases lying between them. Germline V gene data show CDR1 as SNHLY and CDR2 as FYNNEI. The CDR3 region has the DNA TGTGCCAGCAGTCTCAGGGGCGGGGATGGCTACACCTTC. Translating gives CASSLRGGDGYTF. Combining the CDR3 with reference TRBV2 and TRBJ1-2 gives the whole variable domain EPEVTQTPSHQVTQMGQEVILRCVPISNHLYFYWYRQILGQKVEFLVSFYNNEISEKSEIFDDQFSVERPDGSNFTLKIRSTKLEDSAMYFCASSLRGGDGYTFGSGTRLTVV.

The chain combines TRBV6-5 with TRBJ1-4, with D hard to call. Germline values: CDR1 MNHEY, CDR2 SVGAGI. The CDR3 runs 15 residues. Between the trimmed V and J ends, which lost 2 bases and 6 bases, there was a span of 13 bases. The CDR3 sequence: CASSYKGLEDEKLFF. CDR3 nucleotides: TGTGCCAGCAGTTACAAAGGACTGGAAGATGAAAAACTGTTTTTT.

The gene calls are TRBV29-1 and TRBJ2-2, with D possibly matching TRBD1 (5 bases). The CDR3 is 15 residues long. CDR1 is SQVTM and CDR2 is ANQGSEA in the germline V gene. Trimming took 2 bases from V and 1 from J, leaving 11 bases between them. CDR3 nucleotide sequence: TGCAGCGTTGAAAAAGCGCAGGGGAACACCGGGGAGCTGTTTTTT. Its protein is CSVEKAQGNTGELFF.

This clone showed up just once. The rearrangement links TRBV7-9 to TRBJ1-2; D not certain. The CDR3 contains 15 residues. V lost 5 bases and J 4 bases, leaving 17 bases between the germline ends. Germline V gene data show CDR1 as SEHNR and CDR2 as FQNEAQ (reference sequence). DNA for the CDR3: TGTGCCAGCAGCACGGACCTTAAACCTCTCTATGGCTACACCTTC. Its protein is CASSTDLKPLYGYTF. Drawing the rest from reference TRBV7-9 and TRBJ1-2, the complete variable domain is DTGVSQNPRHKITKRGQNVTFRCDPISEHNRLYWYRQTLGQGPEFLTYFQNEAQLEKSRLLSDRFSAERPKGSFSTLEIQRTEQGDSAMYLCASSTDLKPLYGYTFGSGTRLTVV.

The chain couples TRBV28 to TRBJ2-7; D may match TRBD1 or TRBD2 (6 bases each). The germline V and J ends were trimmed by 5 bases and 4 bases, with 18 bases remaining between them. CDR3 length equals 15 residues. CDR1 is MDHEN, CDR2 SYDVKM, per germline. CDR3: CASSHTSGGQYEQYF. CDR3 bases: TGTGCCAGCAGTCATACCTCCGGGGGACAATACGAGCAGTACTTC.